This TCR beta chain appears in the sequencing data of a study of shared clonotypes between healthy human individuals. Study results and limitations: Larger estimated richness was generally recorded for naive subsets relative to memory subsets.

Data came from immunoSEQ multiplex PCR; TCRdb stores just in-frame clones and leaves some out. Of about 750,000 clones in the sample, 80% to 95% were seen once. CD45RO-negative, CCR7-selected cells formed the naive CD8 fraction, which excluded terminally differentiated effector memory CD45RA+ cells. Donors included only healthy HIV-negative adults lacking recent acute infections or vaccinations. Nashville, Tennessee was home to all donors, who were Caucasian adults. The germline gives CDR1 MGHRA, CDR2 YSYEKL. The CDR3 is 14 amino acids. Deletions cut 4 bases from V and 3 bases from J, with 13 bases between. With respect to this clone: Its cognate antigen is unknown.

Material: naive CD8+ T cells sorted from blood. The TCR comes from a man aged 25-45 years in good health. The chain joins TRBV4-1 to TRBJ2-7, with D unresolved. The CDR3 sequence is CASSLRVVGYEQYF. The DNA for the CDR3 is TGCGCCAGCAGCCTAAGGGTTGTTGGCTACGAGCAGTACTTC.